This T cell receptor (beta chain) is from a study of T cell responses to AZD1222 COVID-19 vaccine. The data were produced by immunoSEQ multiplex PCR, yet TCRdb's version contains in-frame clones alone and is incomplete. Here the sample spans about 99,000 clones, around nine tenths being singletons. The germline V gene encodes CDR1 SGHVS and CDR2 FQNEAQ. The CDR3 covers 14 residues. V shed 2 bases and J 8 bases; nucleotides not matched to a gene: 7. J is TRBJ1-2 and V is TRBV7-8, with 8 positions matching TRBD1. The input for sequencing was peripheral blood, taken on day 0 of AZD1222 vaccination. The origin of this receptor is an adult in good health. The CDR3, as DNA: TGTGCCAGCAGCTTAATCCAGGGGGCGGGAGGCTACACCTTC. This translates into CASSLIQGAGGYTF.